This passage covers 16 T cell receptor beta chains from one sample sequenced in a study of blood T cell repertoires in COVID-19. Produced via immunoSEQ multiplex PCR; TCRdb's table is partial and in-frame only. The repertoire holds 250,000 to 300,000 clones, with 80% to 85% as singletons. The specimen sequenced was peripheral blood. All receptors come from a woman aged 55-75 years with active or convalescent COVID-19.

The chain carries TRBV19 and TRBJ2-1; 8 bases match TRBD1. The CDR3 runs 13 residues. Losses at the gene ends were 4 bases for V and 7 bases for J; bases not matched to a gene: 3. Germline loops: CDR1 LNHDA, CDR2 SQIVND (reference sequence). DNA of the CDR3: TGTGCCAGTAGTAAGGGACAGGCTAATGAGCAGTTCTTC. It yields the protein CASSKGQANEQFF.

The rearrangement joins TRBV10-3 to TRBJ2-3; 12 nucleotides line up with TRBD1. J lost 1 base, V lost 6 bases, and 2 bases had no gene match. The germline CDR1 and CDR2 sequences are ENHRY and SYGVKD. There are 15 residues in the CDR3. The CDR3 here is CAIRGDRGRTDTQYF. In DNA, the CDR3 is TGTGCCATCAGGGGGGACAGGGGGCGCACAGATACGCAGTATTTT.

Comments on this clone: This specimen includes other DNA sequences encoding the same CDR3. The V and J genes are TRBV15 and TRBJ1-2; 9 positions agree with TRBD1. Trimming at V came to 3 bases and at J to 1 base, leaving 0 bases not matched to a gene. CDR3 length: 14 amino acids. Looked up from germline, CDR1 is LNHNV and CDR2 is YYDKDF (reference sequence). CDR3 coding DNA: TGTGCCACCAGCAGGGACAGGGGTAACTATGGCTACACCTTC. Translated: CATSRDRGNYGYTF.

The gene calls are TRBV6-1 and TRBJ2-1; maybe TRBD2 (7 bases). Germline V gene data show CDR1 as MNHNS and CDR2 as SASEGT. The CDR3 has 15 amino acids. Trimming removed 3 bases from V and 1 base from J, with 10 bases in between. CDR3 DNA: TGTGCCAGCAGTGAGGGAGGGGGGTCCTACAATGAGCAGTTCTTC. Protein: CASSEGGGSYNEQFF.

This clone has just a few counts. CDR3 amino acids: CSVRGGGTKPTGGYTF. The CDR3 DNA follows: TGCAGCGTTCGGGGTGGAGGGACCAAGCCGACGGGGGGCTACACCTTC. J is TRBJ1-2 and V is TRBV29-1, with D tentatively TRBD1 (5 bases). V gave up 5 bases and J gave up 8 bases, with 27 bases separating them. The CDR3 covers 16 residues. In germline, CDR1 is SQVTM, CDR2 ANQGSEA. The whole variable domain, filled in from reference TRBV29-1 and TRBJ1-2, reads SAVISQKPSRDICQRGTSLTIQCQVDSQVTMMFWYRQQPGQSLTLIATANQGSEATYESGFVIDKFPISRPNLTFSTLTVSNMSPEDSSIYLCSVRGGGTKPTGGYTFGSGTRLTVV.

The J gene is TRBJ2-1, the V gene TRBV6-4, with a weak D call TRBD2 (5 bases). Germline CDR1 MRHNA, CDR2 SNTAGT. The CDR3 covers 13 residues. Trimming left V 4 bases short and J 6 bases short, with 10 bases between. CDR3 residues: CASSAARGNEQFF. DNA for the CDR3: TGTGCCAGCAGTGCGGCCCGGGGCAATGAGCAGTTCTTC.

The J gene is TRBJ1-1, the V gene TRBV18, with a tentative D call TRBD1 (5 bases). The CDR3 is made up of 15 amino acids. The germline V and J ends were trimmed by 3 bases and 4 bases, with 15 bases remaining between them. CDR1 and CDR2 from the germline V gene are KGHSH and LQKENI. CDR3 nucleotides: TGTGCCAGCTCACCCCCTTTATCCGGGGGCACTGAAGCTTTCTTT. Translation: CASSPPLSGGTEAFF.

The chain recombines TRBV7-2 with TRBJ2-1, with 9 bases identical to TRBD2. The junction had 6 bases not matched to a gene; V was cut back by 1 base and J by 2 bases. The CDR3 extends over 17 amino acids. In germline, CDR1 is SGHTA, CDR2 FQGNSA. This chain's CDR3 is CASSLGGASGTYNEQFF. Here the CDR3 DNA reads TGTGCCAGCAGCTTAGGAGGGGCTAGCGGGACCTACAATGAGCAGTTCTTC.

In its sample, this clone was seen once. The chain links TRBV11-2 to TRBJ1-2; 10 positions match TRBD1. Germline CDR1 and CDR2: SGHAT and FQNNGV. The CDR3 sequence is 14 residues long. The V gene end was trimmed by 0 bases and the J gene end by 9 bases; junction bases not matched to a gene: 4. CDR3 coding DNA: TGTGCCAGCAGCTTAGAGCGGACAGGGGGGAGCTACACCTTC. Translating gives CASSLERTGGSYTF.

This clone occurred a few times. The chain couples TRBV19 to TRBJ2-2, with 7 nucleotides matching TRBD1. The germline CDR1 and CDR2 sequences are LNHDA and SQIVND (reference sequence). This CDR3 comprises 14 residues. Trimming cost V 5 bases and J 4 bases; bases outside gene matches: 4. CDR3 residues: CASSLQGSTGELFF. The CDR3 bases are TGTGCCAGTAGTTTACAGGGGAGCACCGGGGAGCTGTTTTTT.

The J gene is TRBJ2-7, the V gene TRBV5-4; 8 positions agree with TRBD1. CDR1 is SGHNT, CDR2 YYREEE, per germline (reference sequence). V lost 0 bases and J lost 5; bases outside the gene matches: 4. The CDR3 covers 14 residues. The CDR3 protein is CASSLVGQANEQYF. The CDR3, as DNA: TGTGCCAGCAGCTTGGTGGGACAGGCGAACGAGCAGTACTTC.

V and J are TRBV30 and TRBJ2-7, with D perhaps matching TRBD2 (6 bases). With 2 bases removed from V and 7 bases from J, the gap between germline ends came to 18 bases. CDR1 and CDR2 (germline): GTSNPN, SVGIG (reference sequence). CDR3 size: 14 residues. The chain's CDR3 is CAWSFGGATIEQYF. The CDR3 DNA sequence: TGTGCCTGGAGTTTTGGAGGGGCAACCATAGAGCAGTACTTC.

In this sample, this clone turned up once. The gene calls are TRBV2 and TRBJ1-2; D remains unclear. This CDR3 contains 12 residues. V was cut by 8 bases and J by 5 bases, with 12 bases left in between. In germline, CDR1 is SNHLY, CDR2 FYNNEI. The CDR3 loop reads CASSEGGYGYTF. In DNA, the CDR3 is TGTGCCAGCTCGGAGGGAGGGTATGGCTACACCTTC.

The J gene is TRBJ1-1, the V gene TRBV4-2; D is uncertain. Trimming removed 0 bases at V and 7 bases at J, with 9 bases between. The length of the CDR3 is 13 residues. From germline, CDR1 is LGHNA and CDR2 YNFKEQ. The DNA of the CDR3 is TGTGCCAGCAGCCAAGATTCAACAGTTGAAGCTTTCTTT. This encodes CASSQDSTVEAFF.

The chain recombines TRBV5-1 with TRBJ1-4; TRBD1 matches at 11 bases. Germline V lookup: CDR1 SGHRS, CDR2 YFSETQ. The CDR3 contains 15 residues. V was pared by 4 bases and J by 6 bases, with 5 bases of the junction left unmatched. Here the CDR3 DNA reads TGCGCCAGCAGCGGCGGGACAGGGGGTGATGAAAAACTGTTTTTT. Protein: CASSGGTGGDEKLFF.

This chain joins TRBV5-8 and TRBJ2-7; 8 bases line up with TRBD2. Germline CDR1 and CDR2: SGHTS and YDEGEE. V was clipped by 1 base and J by 4 bases; unmatched bases: 10. CDR3 length: 16 residues. The DNA for the CDR3 is TGTGCCAGCAGCTTGAACGGGGGGGTGGCAACGTACGAGCAGTACTTC. It translates to CASSLNGGVATYEQYF.